This T cell receptor beta chain is from a study of cytomegalovirus exposure and HLA in healthy donors. Study-level results: According to the study, around 180 TCR beta chains were cytomegalovirus-associated.

The protocol was immunoSEQ multiplex PCR, while the TCRdb copy is restricted to in-frame clones and leaves out a portion. The sample records 150,000 to 250,000 clones, 80% to 90% being singletons. As regards this clone: No antigen is known for it.

The receptor was isolated from a young woman in good health and CMV-seronegative. Sequenced input: PBMCs.

The CDR3 sequence: CASSRGNTEAFF. Here the CDR3 DNA reads TGTGCCAGTAGTAGAGGGAACACTGAAGCTTTCTTT. The chain couples TRBV19 to TRBJ1-1; unclear D gene. The CDR3 has 12 amino acids. The V and J ends lost 4 bases and 1 base respectively, with 4 bases between them. CDR1 is LNHDA, CDR2 SQIVND, per germline (reference sequence).